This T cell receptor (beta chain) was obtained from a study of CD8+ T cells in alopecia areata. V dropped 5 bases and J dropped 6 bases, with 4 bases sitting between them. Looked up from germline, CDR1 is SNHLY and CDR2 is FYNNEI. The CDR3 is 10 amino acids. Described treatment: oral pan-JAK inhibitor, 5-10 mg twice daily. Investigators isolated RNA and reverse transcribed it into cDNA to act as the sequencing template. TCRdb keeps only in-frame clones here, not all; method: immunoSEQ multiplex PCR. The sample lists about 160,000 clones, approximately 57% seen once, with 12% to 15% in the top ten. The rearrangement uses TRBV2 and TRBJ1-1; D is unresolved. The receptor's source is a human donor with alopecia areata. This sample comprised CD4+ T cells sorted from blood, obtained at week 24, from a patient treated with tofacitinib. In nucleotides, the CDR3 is TGTGCCAGCAGTCACCCTGAAGCTTTCTTT. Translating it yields CASSHPEAFF.